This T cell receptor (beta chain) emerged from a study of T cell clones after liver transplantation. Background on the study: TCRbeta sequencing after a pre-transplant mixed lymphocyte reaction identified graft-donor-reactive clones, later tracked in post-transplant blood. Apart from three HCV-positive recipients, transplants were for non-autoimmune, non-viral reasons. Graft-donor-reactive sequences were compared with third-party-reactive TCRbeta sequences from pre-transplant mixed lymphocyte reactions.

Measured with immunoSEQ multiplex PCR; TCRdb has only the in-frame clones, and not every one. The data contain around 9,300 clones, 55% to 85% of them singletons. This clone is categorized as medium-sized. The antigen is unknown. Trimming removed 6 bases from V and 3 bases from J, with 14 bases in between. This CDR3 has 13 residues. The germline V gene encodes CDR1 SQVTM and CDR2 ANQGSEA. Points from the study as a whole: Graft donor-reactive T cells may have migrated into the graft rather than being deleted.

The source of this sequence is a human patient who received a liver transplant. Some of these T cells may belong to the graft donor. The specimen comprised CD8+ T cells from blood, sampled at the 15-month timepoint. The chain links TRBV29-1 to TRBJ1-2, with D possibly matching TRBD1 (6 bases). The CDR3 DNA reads TGCAGCGTAGACCTCAGGGGTGACTATGGCTACACCTTC. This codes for CSVDLRGDYGYTF.